The 30 T cell receptor beta chains in this list originate from one sample, sequenced in a study of response to subunit inactivated influenza vaccine. TCRdb ran MiXCR on the RT-PCR reads and lists one entry per CDR3 protein. The top ten hold under 15% of the sample, which has 500,000 to 550,000 distinct CDR3 sequences, under 8.5% seen once. The material sequenced was PBMCs from blood, taken around 25 months after vaccination. The receptors come from a man aged 50 to 69 who received an inactivated influenza vaccine.

The table lists this clonotype with many counts. The chain combines TRBV7-6 with TRBJ2-7; D gene uncertain. Per germline, CDR1 SGHVS and CDR2 FNYEAQ. CDR3 size: 15 residues. With 1 base removed from V and 0 bases from J, the gap between germline ends came to 10 bases. The CDR3 is CASSLGPVSSYEQYF. The CDR3 DNA follows: TGTGCCAGCAGCTTAGGGCCCGTCAGCTCCTACGAGCAGTACTTC.

This clonotype was counted many times. The chain uses TRBV7-2 and TRBJ2-1; 14 positions agree with TRBD2. The J segment lost 4 bases and the V segment lost 5 bases, leaving 1 base of the junction unmatched. The CDR3 is made up of 15 amino acids. CDR1 is SGHTA and CDR2 is FQGNSA in the germline V gene. The CDR3 protein is CASSRTSGGYNEQFF. For the CDR3, the DNA is TGTGCCAGCAGCCGGACTAGCGGGGGGTACAATGAGCAGTTCTTC.

This chain links TRBV29-1 with TRBJ2-7; 8 positions agree with TRBD1. CDR1 SQVTM and CDR2 ANQGSEA come from the germline V gene. V trimming: 6 bases; J trimming: 6 bases; junction bases outside the gene matches: 10. There are 13 residues in the CDR3. CDR3 amino acids: CSVTGGVRSEQYF. For the CDR3, the DNA is TGCAGCGTCACAGGGGGTGTAAGGAGCGAGCAGTACTTC.

This clonotype was seen only a few times. The chain links TRBV11-2 to TRBJ2-2; 14 bases align to TRBD2. The trim removed 5 bases at V and 6 bases at J, leaving 5 bases unmatched. The CDR3 extends over 16 amino acids. Germline CDR1 and CDR2: SGHAT and FQNNGV. The CDR3 DNA follows: TGTGCCAGCAGCAAGGGACTAGCGGGAGTGTCCGGGGAGCTGTTTTTT. This encodes CASSKGLAGVSGELFF.

This clonotype was seen many times. V and J are TRBV7-8 and TRBJ2-2, with 7 bases aligning to TRBD1. Germline CDR1 SGHVS, CDR2 FQNEAQ. The CDR3 extends over 15 amino acids. J lost 7 bases, V lost 4 bases, and 9 bases had no gene match. CDR3 residues: CASSYRGKLGGELFF. The CDR3 DNA follows: TGTGCCAGCAGCTACAGGGGAAAATTAGGCGGGGAGCTGTTTTTT.

This clonotype was recorded a few times. The rearrangement uses TRBV3-1 and TRBJ2-5, with 9 bases aligning to TRBD2. The length of the CDR3 is 15 residues. In germline, CDR1 is LGHDT, CDR2 YNNKEL (reference sequence). After removal of 4 bases from V and 5 bases from J, the junction contained 8 bases not matched to a gene. CDR3 loop: CASSPVAGVSETQYF. The CDR3 DNA follows: TGTGCCAGCAGCCCCGTAGCGGGAGTATCGGAGACCCAGTACTTC.

In this sample, this clonotype turned up a few times. The chain uses TRBV2 and TRBJ1-6; no clear D gene. This CDR3 contains 15 residues. CDR1 and CDR2 (germline): SNHLY, FYNNEI. The ends were cut back, 4 bases at V and 3 bases at J, with 10 bases in the middle. The CDR3 DNA sequence: TGTGCCAGCAGTGTTACGGGAAACTATAATTCACCCCTCCACTTT. Translating it yields CASSVTGNYNSPLHF.

This clonotype was detected only a few times. The rearrangement links TRBV7-8 to TRBJ2-1, with 8 bases matching TRBD1. The J segment lost 7 bases and the V segment lost 4 bases, leaving 9 bases of the junction unmatched. The CDR3 contains 15 residues. The germline V gene has CDR1 SGHVS and CDR2 FQNEAQ. The CDR3 bases are TGTGCCAGCAGCTCGCTTAGGACAGGGCTGAATGAGCAGTTCTTC. Its protein is CASSSLRTGLNEQFF. Complete variable domain (other parts from reference TRBV7-8 and TRBJ2-1): GAGVSQSPRYKVAKRGQDVALRCDPISGHVSLFWYQQALGQGPEFLTYFQNEAQLDKSGLPSDRFFAERPEGSVSTLKIQRTQQEDSAVYLCASSSLRTGLNEQFFGPGTRLTVL.

CDR3 protein: CASRPQGSQPQHF. In DNA, the CDR3 is TGTGCCAGCAGACCTCAGGGTAGTCAGCCCCAGCATTTT. V usage is TRBV28 and J usage is TRBJ1-5; possibly TRBD1 for D (5 bases). Germline CDR1 MDHEN, CDR2 SYDVKM. V lost 6 bases, J lost 6 bases, and 12 bases lay in between. The CDR3 extends over 13 amino acids.

This clonotype was counted many times. The chain carries TRBV27 and TRBJ2-3; D unresolved. Germline lookup yields CDR1 MNHEY and CDR2 SMNVEV (reference sequence). The CDR3 is 13 residues long. Trimming took 6 bases from V and 5 from J, leaving 12 bases between them. The CDR3 nucleotides read TGTGCCAGCAGACAGAAGAATTTAGATACGCAGTATTTT. Translating gives CASRQKNLDTQYF.

This clonotype was counted only a few times. Compared with germline, one end of the junction differs, possibly owing to a read error. The rearrangement uses TRBV7-2 and TRBJ2-7; D may be TRBD1 (5 bases). The CDR3 spans 12 residues. CDR1 and CDR2 from the germline V gene are SGHTA and FQGNSA. CDR3 sequence reads: CASSAGRVSSSF. The CDR3 nucleotides are TGTGCCAGCAGCGCCGGCAGGGTGTCCTCCTCATTC.

This clonotype was seen a handful of times. The rearrangement links TRBV4-1 to TRBJ2-5, with 12 positions matching TRBD2. The CDR3 is made up of 17 amino acids. With 5 bases clipped from V and 5 bases from J, the junction kept 12 bases outside the gene matches. CDR1 is MGHRA and CDR2 is YSYEKL in the germline V gene. Written as DNA, the CDR3 is TGCGCCAGCAGCGACAAACCTAGCGGGGGGGCCCGGGAGACCCAGTACTTC. This sequence encodes CASSDKPSGGARETQYF.

Only a few counts were recorded for this clonotype. The CDR3 sequence is CAWSRDRSGTQYF. The CDR3 DNA reads TGTGCCTGGAGCCGGGACAGATCGGGTACCCAGTACTTC. The V gene is TRBV30, the J gene TRBJ2-5; 7 nucleotides match TRBD1. The CDR3 length is 13 residues. The V and J ends lost 3 bases and 8 bases, in that order; junction bases with no gene match: 9. Germline V gene data show CDR1 as GTSNPN and CDR2 as SVGIG (reference sequence).

This chain joins TRBV13 and TRBJ2-7; TRBD2 is a possible D gene (6 bases). The CDR3 contains 15 residues. The germline V and J ends were trimmed by 3 bases and 0 bases, with 12 bases remaining between them. CDR1 is PRHDT, CDR2 FYEKMQ, per germline (reference sequence). Here the CDR3 reads CASSLGWRASYEQYF. CDR3 sequence (DNA): TGTGCCAGCAGCTTGGGCTGGAGGGCCTCCTACGAGCAGTACTTC.

This clonotype has just a few counts. The V call is TRBV10-3, the J call TRBJ1-1; no clear D gene. The V end lost 5 bases, the J end lost 2 bases, and 12 bases lay between the germline ends. The CDR3 sequence is 14 residues long. Germline values: CDR1 ENHRY, CDR2 SYGVKD. CDR3 amino acids: CAISTDYQNTEAFF. The CDR3 coding sequence is TGTGCCATCAGTACAGATTATCAAAACACTGAAGCTTTCTTT.

V and J are TRBV11-2 and TRBJ2-3; a weak D match, TRBD2 (6 bases). Germline loops: CDR1 SGHAT, CDR2 FQNNGV. CDR3 length: 19 residues. Between the trimmed V and J ends, which lost 4 bases and 2 bases, there was a span of 25 bases. The CDR3 DNA is TGTGCCAGCAGCTCCGAGAGGGTTCGGTGGCTAGCGCACACAGATACGCAGTATTTT. Its translation is CASSSERVRWLAHTDTQYF.

The chain carries TRBV9 and TRBJ2-2; D perhaps matches TRBD1 (6 bases). V lost 3 bases and J lost 5, with 14 bases in between. The CDR3 spans 15 residues. Germline V gene lookup returns CDR1 SGDLS and CDR2 YYNGEE. This CDR3 is CASSATGTPTGELFF. Here the CDR3 DNA reads TGTGCCAGCAGCGCTACCGGGACACCTACCGGGGAGCTGTTTTTT.

The chain combines TRBV4-3 with TRBJ1-6; maybe TRBD1 (5 bases). Deletions cut 0 bases from V and 9 bases from J, with 12 bases between. The germline V gene has CDR1 LGHNA and CDR2 YSLEER. This CDR3 is 15 amino acids long. The CDR3: CASSQEIRDGSPLHF. The CDR3 DNA sequence: TGCGCCAGCAGCCAAGAGATCAGGGACGGTTCACCCCTCCACTTT.

This clonotype was detected ten times or more. The J gene is TRBJ1-1, the V gene TRBV12-3 or TRBV12-4; TRBD1 aligns across 8 bases. The CDR3 loop spans 13 amino acids. V lost 7 bases, J lost 5 bases, and 6 bases stayed unmatched. Here the CDR3 reads CASIWQGATEAFF. CDR3 in DNA: TGTGCCAGCATATGGCAGGGGGCAACTGAAGCTTTCTTT.

This clonotype occurred many times. The genes are TRBV12-3 or TRBV12-4 and TRBJ2-3, with D unresolved. V lost 5 bases, J lost 2 bases, and 14 bases lay in between. The CDR3 extends over 15 amino acids. The CDR3: CASSPESPLTDTQYF. DNA for the CDR3: TGTGCCAGCAGTCCCGAGTCTCCCCTCACAGATACGCAGTATTTT.

By share of the sample, this clonotype is medium-sized (0.01 to 0.1%). The chain links TRBV24-1 to TRBJ2-3; TRBD2 matches 10 bases. Germline V gene data show CDR1 as KGHDR and CDR2 as SFDVKD. The V segment lost 0 bases and the J segment 5 bases; nucleotides outside the gene matches: 4. The CDR3 extends over 16 amino acids. As DNA, the CDR3 is TGTGCCACCAGTGATTTGACTAGCGGGGACAAAGATACGCAGTATTTT. It is translated as CATSDLTSGDKDTQYF.

This clonotype was observed a few times. The CDR3 spells CASSQDTVNTEAFF. CDR3 nucleotides: TGTGCCAGCAGCCAAGATACGGTGAACACTGAAGCTTTCTTT. V gene TRBV14 combines with J gene TRBJ1-1; D is unclear. V was trimmed by 0 bases and J by 0 bases, leaving 5 bases between them. This CDR3 comprises 14 residues. Germline CDR1 and CDR2: SGHDN and FVKESK. Supplemented by reference TRBV14 and TRBJ1-1, the full variable domain reads EAGVTQFPSHSVIEKGQTVTLRCDPISGHDNLYWYRRVMGKEIKFLLHFVKESKQDESGMPNNRFLAERTGGTYSTLKVQPAELEDSGVYFCASSQDTVNTEAFFGQGTRLTVV.

The table lists this clonotype with a few counts. The chain employs TRBV18 and TRBJ2-3, with 9 bases matching TRBD2. CDR1 KGHSH and CDR2 LQKENI come from the germline V gene. The CDR3 is 17 amino acids. With 3 bases clipped from V and 2 bases from J, the junction kept 9 bases outside the gene matches. The CDR3 sequence is CASSPYRTSELTDTQYF. CDR3 sequence (DNA): TGTGCCAGCTCACCCTACCGGACTAGCGAGCTCACAGATACGCAGTATTTT.

This clonotype turned up a few times. The chain is built from TRBV5-1 and TRBJ2-1; the match to TRBD2 covers 8 bases. This CDR3 contains 13 residues. The trim removed 6 bases at V and 8 bases at J, leaving 7 bases unmatched. The V gene's germline CDR1 is SGHRS and CDR2 YFSETQ. The CDR3 DNA reads TGCGCCAGCACCGGGGTCGGGGGGGATGAGCAGTTCTTC. This encodes CASTGVGGDEQFF.

This clonotype came up many times. V is TRBV7-9 and J is TRBJ2-1; D is ambiguous. This CDR3 is 13 amino acids long. Per the germline V gene, CDR1 is SEHNR and CDR2 is FQNEAQ (reference sequence). The V end lost 5 bases, the J end lost 3 bases, and 8 bases lay between the germline ends. This CDR3 is CASSPLNYNEQFF. The CDR3 coding sequence is TGTGCCAGCAGCCCATTAAACTACAATGAGCAGTTCTTC. The variable domain in full, with the rest retrieved from reference TRBV7-9 and TRBJ2-1, is DTGVSQNPRHKITKRGQNVTFRCDPISEHNRLYWYRQTLGQGPEFLTYFQNEAQLEKSRLLSDRFSAERPKGSFSTLEIQRTEQGDSAMYLCASSPLNYNEQFFGPGTRLTVL.

The chain is built from TRBV15 and TRBJ2-1; tentatively, D is TRBD2 (5 bases). With 5 bases removed from V and 0 bases from J, the gap between germline ends came to 14 bases. Germline V gene sequence: CDR1 LNHNV, CDR2 YYDKDF (reference sequence). The CDR3 length is 16 residues. The CDR3: CATSRGGKSSYNEQFF. As DNA, the CDR3 is TGTGCCACCAGCCGGGGTGGGAAGAGCTCCTACAATGAGCAGTTCTTC. The full variable domain, its missing parts supplied by reference TRBV15 and TRBJ2-1, is DAMVIQNPRYQVTQFGKPVTLSCSQTLNHNVMYWYQQKSSQAPKLLFHYYDKDFNNEADTPDNFQSRRPNTSFCFLDIRSPGLGDTAMYLCATSRGGKSSYNEQFFGPGTRLTVL.

The V call is TRBV12-3 or TRBV12-4, the J call TRBJ1-1; 7 nucleotides line up with TRBD1. This CDR3 comprises 17 residues. The junction had 12 bases not matched to a gene; V was cut back by 1 base and J by 4 bases. CDR3 in DNA: TGTGCCAGCAGTTTAGATAGTTATAGGACAGGTCGCACTGAAGCTTTCTTT. Protein product: CASSLDSYRTGRTEAFF.

This clonotype has more than one count but fewer than ten. The chain carries TRBV7-3 and TRBJ2-2; D gene unclear. CDR1 is SGHTA, CDR2 FQGTGA, per germline. Trimming shortened V by 5 bases and J by 3 bases, and 10 bases separated the two germline ends. This CDR3 has 14 residues. DNA for the CDR3: TGTGCCAGCAGCCCCCAACGGGACACCGGGGAGCTGTTTTTT. Translating gives CASSPQRDTGELFF.

This clonotype was picked up a small number of times. This chain links TRBV24-1 with TRBJ2-1; D uncertain. The CDR3 covers 15 residues. Germline CDR1 reads KGHDR; CDR2 reads SFDVKD. Trimming cost V 1 base and J 5 bases, with 11 bases left between them. The CDR3 loop reads CATSDFGPKNNEQFF. In DNA form, the CDR3 reads TGTGCCACCAGTGATTTCGGGCCAAAAAACAATGAGCAGTTCTTC.

J is TRBJ2-3 and V is TRBV9, with 7 positions matching TRBD2. The CDR3 consists of 16 residues. CDR1 and CDR2 from the germline V gene are SGDLS and YYNGEE. Losses at the gene ends were 0 bases for V and 2 bases for J; bases not matched to a gene: 6. The CDR3 region has the DNA TGTGCCAGCAGCGTAGGTACAGCGGGATTCACAGATACGCAGTATTTT. Translating it yields CASSVGTAGFTDTQYF.